This T cell receptor beta chain was sequenced in a study of blood T cell repertoires in COVID-19. Study information: Spain, Italy and the United States supplied samples that represented acute and convalescent COVID-19.

After removal of 0 bases from V and 3 bases from J, the junction contained 2 bases not matched to a gene. Germline CDR1 is LGHNA and CDR2 is YSLEER. The CDR3 is 16 residues long. The table came from immunoSEQ multiplex PCR; TCRdb's copy has only in-frame clones and leaves some out. In the table there are approximately 210,000 clones, roughly 86% of which are singletons. Sequencing was carried out using peripheral blood. The TCR originated in a woman in her forties with acute or convalescent COVID-19. The V and J genes are TRBV4-3 and TRBJ2-1, with 10 bases identical to TRBD2. CDR3 nucleotide sequence: TGCGCCAGCAGCCAAGATGCTAGCGGGGGCTACAATGAGCAGTTCTTC. Protein product: CASSQDASGGYNEQFF.